This T cell receptor beta chain came from a study of shared clonotypes between healthy human individuals. V lost 5 bases, J lost 9 bases, and 16 bases lay in between. CDR3 length equals 13 residues. Germline V gives CDR1 MNHEY, CDR2 SVGAGI. Each sorted subset replicate got 200 ng genomic DNA, roughly 30,000 genomes. Method: immunoSEQ multiplex PCR; TCRdb's copy keeps in-frame clones and lacks some. The sample has some 700,000 clones; around 91% are singletons. This clone was counted a single time. Its specificity is not known. Overall study findings and caveats: Non-shared clonotypes were found to have lower generation probabilities than the clonotypes that were shared by all four of the sorted-subset donors. Tissue TCR repertoires likely differ from these blood-only repertoires. Sequencing depth was predicted to influence how clonotypes are shared among donors.

The sequence was obtained from a man aged 18-30 years in good health. Some clones in this sample may be carry-over from other donors' samples. J is TRBJ1-1 and V is TRBV6-5; a possible D gene is TRBD1 (6 bases). The source material was memory CD8+ T cells from PBMCs. Regarding subset: CD45RO+ cells pooled with CCR7-negative TemRA cells. CDR3 sequence: CASSERKGGQAFF. For the CDR3, the DNA is TGTGCCAGCAGTGAGAGGAAGGGGGGTCAAGCTTTCTTT.